Below, 5 T cell receptor beta chains from the same sample are listed, as sequenced in a study of T cell repertoires in cytomegalovirus infection. From the reads, TCRdb called clonotypes with MiXCR, one entry per CDR3 protein. The table includes 750,000 to 900,000 distinct CDR3 sequences, 25% to 30% detected once. These receptors have no identified antigens. The sequencing here drew on cultured CD8+ T cells from PBMCs, taken from culture after CMV antigen stimulation. The receptors shown here come from a human donor in good health (CMV status not recorded). Some clones in this sample may be carry-over from other donors' samples.

A few counts support this clonotype. J is TRBJ2-2 and V is TRBV7-6; 11 nucleotides align to TRBD1. CDR1 is SGHVS, CDR2 FNYEAQ, per germline. Trimming removed 4 bases from V and 5 bases from J; junction bases left unmatched: 3. There are 15 residues in the CDR3. This CDR3 is CASSSGQGVTGELFF. CDR3 DNA sequence: TGTGCCAGCAGCTCGGGACAGGGGGTGACCGGGGAGCTGTTTTTT.

This clonotype was seen many times. The chain is built from TRBV7-8 and TRBJ2-3, with TRBD2 identical over 12 bases. The trim removed 3 bases at V and 2 bases at J, leaving 3 bases unmatched. Per germline, CDR1 SGHVS and CDR2 FQNEAQ. This CDR3 region has 16 residues. The CDR3 DNA reads TGTGCCAGCAGCTTGCTAGCGGGGGGGTACACAGATACGCAGTATTTT. Translated, it gives CASSLLAGGYTDTQYF.

The chain recombines TRBV5-4 with TRBJ2-7; 8 positions match TRBD1. The V segment lost 3 bases and the J segment 3 bases; nucleotides outside the gene matches: 5. The germline V gene has CDR1 SGHNT and CDR2 YYREEE (reference sequence). The CDR3 covers 14 residues. In nucleotides, the CDR3 is TGTGCCAGCAGCTGGGGACAGGACGGCTACGAGCAGTACTTC. This translates into CASSWGQDGYEQYF.

This clonotype has only a few counts. The V and J genes are TRBV9 and TRBJ1-5; D possibly corresponds to TRBD1 (5 bases). V was cut by 4 bases and J by 3 bases, with 17 bases left in between. The CDR3 loop spans 16 amino acids. CDR1 is SGDLS and CDR2 is YYNGEE in the germline V gene. The DNA for the CDR3 is TGTGCCAGCAGCTCCGGGGAGGGGTCCTTCAATCAGCCCCAGCATTTT. It encodes CASSSGEGSFNQPQHF. Looking up the rest from reference TRBV9 and TRBJ1-5 gives the full variable domain: DSGVTQTPKHLITATGQRVTLRCSPRSGDLSVYWYQQSLDQGLQFLIQYYNGEERAKGNILERFSAQQFPDLHSELNLSSLELGDSALYFCASSSGEGSFNQPQHFGDGTRLSIL.

This clonotype appeared a few times. At one end the junction does not follow the germline gene, possibly because of a read error. The V and J genes are TRBV27 and TRBJ2-5, with D unresolved. The CDR3 covers 11 residues. From germline, CDR1 is MNHEY and CDR2 SMNVEV (reference sequence). CDR3 coding DNA: TGTGCCAGCAGTGGTCAAGGGACCCAGTACTTC. It encodes CASSGQGTQYF.